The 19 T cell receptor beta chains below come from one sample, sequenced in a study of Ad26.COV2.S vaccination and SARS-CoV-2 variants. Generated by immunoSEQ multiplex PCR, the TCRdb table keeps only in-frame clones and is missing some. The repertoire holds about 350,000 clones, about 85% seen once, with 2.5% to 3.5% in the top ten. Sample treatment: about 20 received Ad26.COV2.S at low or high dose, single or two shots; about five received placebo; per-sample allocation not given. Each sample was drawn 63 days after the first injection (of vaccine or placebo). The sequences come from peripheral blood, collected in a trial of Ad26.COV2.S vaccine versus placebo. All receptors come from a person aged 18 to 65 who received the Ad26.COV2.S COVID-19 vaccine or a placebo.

CDR3 residues: CASSDSRWSGYGYTF. The CDR3 DNA sequence: TGTGCCAGCAGTGACTCACGGTGGTCGGGGTATGGCTACACCTTC. The chain carries TRBV25-1 and TRBJ1-2; D ambiguous. Germline V gives CDR1 MGHDK, CDR2 SYGVNS. Deletions cut 3 bases from V and 5 bases from J, with 16 bases between. The CDR3 runs 15 residues.

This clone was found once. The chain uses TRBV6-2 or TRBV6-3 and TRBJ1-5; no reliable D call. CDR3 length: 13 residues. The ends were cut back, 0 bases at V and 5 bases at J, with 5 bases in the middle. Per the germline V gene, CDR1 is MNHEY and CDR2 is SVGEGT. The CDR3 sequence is CASSYSNDQPQHF. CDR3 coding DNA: TGTGCCAGCAGTTACTCGAATGATCAGCCCCAGCATTTT.

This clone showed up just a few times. CDR3 residues: CASSPLGGGGFDTQYF. DNA of the CDR3: TGTGCCAGCAGTCCACTGGGTGGGGGGGGTTTCGATACGCAGTATTTT. The chain employs TRBV2 and TRBJ2-3, with 7 bases fitting TRBD2. With 5 bases clipped from V and 6 bases from J, the junction kept 14 bases outside the gene matches. The germline V gene has CDR1 SNHLY and CDR2 FYNNEI. CDR3 length: 16 amino acids.

CDR3 in DNA: TGTGCCAGCAGTTTAATACCGGTAGTGGGGTTTCATGAGCAGTTCTTC. Its protein product is CASSLIPVVGFHEQFF. This chain joins TRBV27 and TRBJ2-1; D is ambiguous. Trimming left V 2 bases short and J 8 bases short, with 19 bases between. CDR3 size: 16 residues. In germline, CDR1 is MNHEY, CDR2 SMNVEV (reference sequence).

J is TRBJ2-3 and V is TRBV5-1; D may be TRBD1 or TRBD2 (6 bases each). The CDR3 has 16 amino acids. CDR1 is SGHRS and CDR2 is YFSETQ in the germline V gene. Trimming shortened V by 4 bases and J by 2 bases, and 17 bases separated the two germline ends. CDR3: CASSLGRGGYTDTQYF. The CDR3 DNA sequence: TGCGCCAGCAGCCTTGGAAGAGGGGGGTACACAGATACGCAGTATTTT. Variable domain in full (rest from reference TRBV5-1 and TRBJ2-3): KAGVTQTPRYLIKTRGQQVTLSCSPISGHRSVSWYQQTPGQGLQFLFEYFSETQRNKGNFPGRFSGRQFSNSRSEMNVSTLELGDSALYLCASSLGRGGYTDTQYFGPGTRLTVL.

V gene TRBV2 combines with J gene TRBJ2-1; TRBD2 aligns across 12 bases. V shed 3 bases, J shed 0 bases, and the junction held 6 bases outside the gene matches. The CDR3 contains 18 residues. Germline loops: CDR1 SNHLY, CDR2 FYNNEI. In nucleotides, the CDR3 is TGTGCCAGCAGTGACCCGACTAGCGGGGGCCGCTCCTACAATGAGCAGTTCTTC. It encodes CASSDPTSGGRSYNEQFF.

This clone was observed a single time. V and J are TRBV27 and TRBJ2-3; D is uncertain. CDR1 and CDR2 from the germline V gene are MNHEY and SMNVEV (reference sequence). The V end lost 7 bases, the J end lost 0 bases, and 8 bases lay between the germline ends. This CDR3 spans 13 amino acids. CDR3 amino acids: CASTQVSTDTQYF. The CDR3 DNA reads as TGTGCCAGCACTCAAGTTAGCACAGATACGCAGTATTTT.

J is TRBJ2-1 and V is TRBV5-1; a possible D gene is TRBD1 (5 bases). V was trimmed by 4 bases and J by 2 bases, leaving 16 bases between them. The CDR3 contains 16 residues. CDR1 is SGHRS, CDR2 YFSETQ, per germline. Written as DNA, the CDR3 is TGCGCCAGCAGCCACCGGCAGGGCGGCACCTACAATGAGCAGTTCTTC. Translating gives CASSHRQGGTYNEQFF.

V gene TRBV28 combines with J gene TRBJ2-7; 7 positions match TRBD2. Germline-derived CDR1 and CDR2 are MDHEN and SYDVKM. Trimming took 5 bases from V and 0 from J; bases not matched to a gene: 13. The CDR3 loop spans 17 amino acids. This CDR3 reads CASSRNALATVSYEQYF. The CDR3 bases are TGTGCCAGCAGTCGTAACGCACTAGCGACAGTCTCCTACGAGCAGTACTTC. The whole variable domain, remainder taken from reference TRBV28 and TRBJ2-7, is DVKVTQSSRYLVKRTGEKVFLECVQDMDHENMFWYRQDPGLGLRLIYFSYDVKMKEKGDIPEGYSVSREKKERFSLILESASTNQTSMYLCASSRNALATVSYEQYFGPGTRLTVT.

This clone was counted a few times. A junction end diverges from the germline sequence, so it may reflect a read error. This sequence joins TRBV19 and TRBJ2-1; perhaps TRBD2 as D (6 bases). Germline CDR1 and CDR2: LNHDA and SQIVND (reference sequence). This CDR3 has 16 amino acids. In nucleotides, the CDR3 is TGTGCCAGTAGTATAGTAAGGGACTCTTCCTTCAATGAGCAGTTCTTC. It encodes CASSIVRDSSFNEQFF.

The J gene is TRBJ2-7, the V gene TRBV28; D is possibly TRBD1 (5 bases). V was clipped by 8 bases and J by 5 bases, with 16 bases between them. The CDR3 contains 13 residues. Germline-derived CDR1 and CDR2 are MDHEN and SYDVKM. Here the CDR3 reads CASGRAYPHEQYF. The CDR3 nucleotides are TGTGCCAGCGGCAGGGCCTACCCTCACGAGCAGTACTTC. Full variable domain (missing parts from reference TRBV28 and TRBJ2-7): DVKVTQSSRYLVKRTGEKVFLECVQDMDHENMFWYRQDPGLGLRLIYFSYDVKMKEKGDIPEGYSVSREKKERFSLILESASTNQTSMYLCASGRAYPHEQYFGPGTRLTVT.

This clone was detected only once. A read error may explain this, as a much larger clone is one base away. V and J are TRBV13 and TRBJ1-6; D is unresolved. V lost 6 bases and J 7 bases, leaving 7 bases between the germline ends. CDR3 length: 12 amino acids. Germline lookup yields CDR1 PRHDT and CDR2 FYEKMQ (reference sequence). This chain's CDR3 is CASSFRNSPLHF. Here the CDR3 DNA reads TGTGCCAGCAGTTTCCGCAATTCACCCCTCCACTTT.

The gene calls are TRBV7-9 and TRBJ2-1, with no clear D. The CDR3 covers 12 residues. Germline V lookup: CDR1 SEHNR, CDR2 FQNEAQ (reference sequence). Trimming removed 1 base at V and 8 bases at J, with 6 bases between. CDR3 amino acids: CASSLGTHEQFF. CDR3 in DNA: TGTGCCAGCAGCTTAGGAACCCATGAGCAGTTCTTC.

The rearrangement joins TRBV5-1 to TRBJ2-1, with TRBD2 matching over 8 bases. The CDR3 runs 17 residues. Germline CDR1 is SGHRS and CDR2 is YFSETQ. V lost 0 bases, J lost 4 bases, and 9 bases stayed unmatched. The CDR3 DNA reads TGCGCCAGCAGCTTGGCCTTCGGGCGGGGGGCTTACAATGAGCAGTTCTTC. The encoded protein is CASSLAFGRGAYNEQFF.

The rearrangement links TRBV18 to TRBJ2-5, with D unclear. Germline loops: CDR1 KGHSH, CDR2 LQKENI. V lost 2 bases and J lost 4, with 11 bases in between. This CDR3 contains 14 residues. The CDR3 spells CASSPAAVGETQYF. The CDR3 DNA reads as TGTGCCAGCTCACCAGCGGCGGTCGGAGAGACCCAGTACTTC.

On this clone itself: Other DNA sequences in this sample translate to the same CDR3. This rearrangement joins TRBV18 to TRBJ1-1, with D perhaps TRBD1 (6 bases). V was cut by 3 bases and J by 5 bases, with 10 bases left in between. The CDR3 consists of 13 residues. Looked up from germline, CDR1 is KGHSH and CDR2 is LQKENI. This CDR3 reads CASSPQGGTEAFF. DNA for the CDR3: TGTGCCAGCTCACCCCAAGGGGGGACTGAAGCTTTCTTT.

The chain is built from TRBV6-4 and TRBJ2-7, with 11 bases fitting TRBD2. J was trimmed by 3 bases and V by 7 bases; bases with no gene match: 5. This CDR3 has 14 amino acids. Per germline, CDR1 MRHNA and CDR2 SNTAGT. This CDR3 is CASITSGGFYEQYF. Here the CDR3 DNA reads TGTGCCAGCATTACTAGCGGGGGATTCTACGAGCAGTACTTC.

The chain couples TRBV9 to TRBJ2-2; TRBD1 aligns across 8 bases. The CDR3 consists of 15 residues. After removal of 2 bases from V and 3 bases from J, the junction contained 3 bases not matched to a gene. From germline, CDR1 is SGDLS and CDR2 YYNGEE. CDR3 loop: CASSVRGLDTGELFF. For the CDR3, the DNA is TGTGCCAGCAGCGTCAGGGGGCTTGACACCGGGGAGCTGTTTTTT.

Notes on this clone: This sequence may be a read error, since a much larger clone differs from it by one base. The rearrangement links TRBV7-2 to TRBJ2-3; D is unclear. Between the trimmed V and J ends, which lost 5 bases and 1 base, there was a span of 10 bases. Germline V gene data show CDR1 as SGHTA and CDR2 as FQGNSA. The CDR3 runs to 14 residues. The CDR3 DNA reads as TGTGCCAGCAGCCCTAGTGGGGGCACAGATACGCAGTATTTT. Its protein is CASSPSGGTDTQYF.